The 3 T cell receptor beta chains reported below all come from one sample, sequenced in a study of T cells in localized non-small cell lung cancer. TCRdb's copy holds only in-frame clones and misses some; the assay was immunoSEQ multiplex PCR. The table includes about 6,000 clones, under 25% detected once. The source was lung tumor tissue, collected before any cancer treatment. The source of these receptors is a female donor at least 60 years old with stage I lung adenocarcinoma.

In its sample, this clone was seen a few times. Here the CDR3 DNA reads TGTGCCAGCAGCACTAGGGGTGTTGGGAATCAGCCCCAGCATTTT. Amino acids: CASSTRGVGNQPQHF. The chain employs TRBV6-8 and TRBJ1-5; possible D gene TRBD1, 5 bases. Germline V lookup: CDR1 MNHGY, CDR2 SAAAGT. Trimming removed 6 bases at V and 4 bases at J, with 16 bases between. This CDR3 is built from 15 residues.

This clone appeared a few times. The V call is TRBV6-8, the J call TRBJ2-5; TRBD2 is a possible D gene (7 bases). Germline V gene lookup returns CDR1 MNHGY and CDR2 SAAAGT. The CDR3 spans 15 residues. Trimming left V 7 bases short and J 0 bases short, with 15 bases between. The CDR3 DNA follows: TGTGCCAGCAACATGGGAGGGGGATACCAAGAGACCCAGTACTTC. Its translation: CASNMGGGYQETQYF.

The V call is TRBV6-8, the J call TRBJ2-1, with a possible D match to TRBD2 (6 bases). V shed 6 bases and J shed 0 bases, with 12 bases lying between them. Germline loops: CDR1 MNHGY, CDR2 SAAAGT. This CDR3 has 15 residues. CDR3 loop: CASSPRGDSYNEQFF. The CDR3 DNA reads TGTGCCAGCAGCCCTCGCGGGGACTCCTACAATGAGCAGTTCTTC.